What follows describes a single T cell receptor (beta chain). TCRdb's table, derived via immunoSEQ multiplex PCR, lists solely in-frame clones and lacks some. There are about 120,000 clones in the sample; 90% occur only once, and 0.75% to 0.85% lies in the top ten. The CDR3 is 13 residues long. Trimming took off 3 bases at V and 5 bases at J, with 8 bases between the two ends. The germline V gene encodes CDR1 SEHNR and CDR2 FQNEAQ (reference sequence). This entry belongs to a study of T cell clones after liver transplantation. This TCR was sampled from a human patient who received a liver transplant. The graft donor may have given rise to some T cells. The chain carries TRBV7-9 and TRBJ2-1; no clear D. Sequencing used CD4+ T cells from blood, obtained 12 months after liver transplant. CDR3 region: CASSFDIDNEQFF. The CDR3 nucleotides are TGTGCCAGCAGCTTCGACATAGACAATGAGCAGTTCTTC. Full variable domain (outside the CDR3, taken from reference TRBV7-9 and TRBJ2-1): DTGVSQNPRHKITKRGQNVTFRCDPISEHNRLYWYRQTLGQGPEFLTYFQNEAQLEKSRLLSDRFSAERPKGSFSTLEIQRTEQGDSAMYLCASSFDIDNEQFFGPGTRLTVL.